One T cell receptor beta chain is described in this entry. Antigen: not known. Relying on iRepertoire HTBI primers and Arm-PCR of CDR3 regions, the team built TCR beta libraries. From the multiplex PCR reads, TCRdb called clonotypes with MiXCR, one entry per CDR3 protein. The data contain around 400,000 distinct CDR3 sequences, about 25% of them singletons. This record comes from a study of regulatory T cells in long-lasting Graves disease. Germline V CDR1 and CDR2: SNHLY, FYNNEI. V lost 6 bases to trimming and J lost 2 bases, with 17 bases between them. This CDR3 region has 16 residues. Time point meaning: persistent/refractory GD, antithyroid drugs over 5 years with positive TRAb. The TCR library was made from RNA that had been extracted from PBMCs in TRIzol. Broader study findings: Those with persistent Graves' had less TCR diversity than newly diagnosed patients.

The sequence was obtained from a female donor with Graves disease. The starting material was peripheral blood mononuclear cells (PBMCs), obtained when the disease was refractory, from a patient treated with antithyroid drugs. The genes are TRBV2 and TRBJ1-3; D remains ambiguous. In DNA, the CDR3 is TGTGCCAGCAGGGACGTGGGGTATGGCCCTGGAAACACCATATATTTT. Translated: CASRDVGYGPGNTIYF. The variable domain in full, with the rest retrieved from reference TRBV2 and TRBJ1-3, is EPEVTQTPSHQVTQMGQEVILRCVPISNHLYFYWYRQILGQKVEFLVSFYNNEISEKSEIFDDQFSVERPDGSNFTLKIRSTKLEDSAMYFCASRDVGYGPGNTIYFGEGSWLTVV.